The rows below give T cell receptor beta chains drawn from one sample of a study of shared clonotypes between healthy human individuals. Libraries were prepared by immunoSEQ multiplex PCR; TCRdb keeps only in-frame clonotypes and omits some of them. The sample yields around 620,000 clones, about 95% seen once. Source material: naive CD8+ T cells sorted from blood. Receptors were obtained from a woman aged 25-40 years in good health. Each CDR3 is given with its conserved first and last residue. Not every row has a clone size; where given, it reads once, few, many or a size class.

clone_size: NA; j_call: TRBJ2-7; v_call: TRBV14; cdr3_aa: CASSHKTVGPTSEQYF
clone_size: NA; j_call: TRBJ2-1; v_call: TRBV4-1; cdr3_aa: CASSRKSTREGGWYNEQFF
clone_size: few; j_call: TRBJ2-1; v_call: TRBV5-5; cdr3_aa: CASTGNEQFF
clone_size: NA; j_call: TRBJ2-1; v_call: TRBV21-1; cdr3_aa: CASSKSETYNEQFF
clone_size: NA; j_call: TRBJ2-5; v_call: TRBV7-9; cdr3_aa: CASSLVRGPGETQYF
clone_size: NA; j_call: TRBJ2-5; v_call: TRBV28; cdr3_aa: CASSFIEGGGGETQYF
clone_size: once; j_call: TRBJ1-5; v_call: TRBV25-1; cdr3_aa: CASSPSRLGEPQHF
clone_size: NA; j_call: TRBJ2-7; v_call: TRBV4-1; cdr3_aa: CASSQFSGMSSYEQYF
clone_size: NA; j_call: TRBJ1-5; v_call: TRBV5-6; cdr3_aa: CASSLGPSAVNQPQHF
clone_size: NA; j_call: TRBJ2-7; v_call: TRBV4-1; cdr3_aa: CASSQDNPYDEQYF
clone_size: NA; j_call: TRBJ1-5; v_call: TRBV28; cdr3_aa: CASSVPTGLGDQPQHF
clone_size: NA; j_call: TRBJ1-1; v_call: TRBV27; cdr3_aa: CASSSQKTGNTEAFF
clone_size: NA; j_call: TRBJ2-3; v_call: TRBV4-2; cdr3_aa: CASSQEWGPVRPGDTQYF
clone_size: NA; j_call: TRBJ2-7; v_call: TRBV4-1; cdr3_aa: CASSQGLGNEQYF
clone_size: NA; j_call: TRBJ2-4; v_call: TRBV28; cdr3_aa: CASSLQGVAKNIQYF
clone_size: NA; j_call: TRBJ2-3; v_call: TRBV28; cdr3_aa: CASSFEVAGKYGDTQYF
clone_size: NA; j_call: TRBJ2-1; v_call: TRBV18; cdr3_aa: CASSDETSGGRGNEQFF
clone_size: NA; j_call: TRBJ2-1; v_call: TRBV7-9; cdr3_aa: CASSPLSSYNEQFF
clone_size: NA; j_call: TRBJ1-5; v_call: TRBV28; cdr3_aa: CASSWWGQPQHF
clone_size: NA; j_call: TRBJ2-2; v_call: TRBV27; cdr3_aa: CASSLYPGRELFF
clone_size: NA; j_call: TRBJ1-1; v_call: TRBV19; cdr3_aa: CASSPPQGSGTEAFF
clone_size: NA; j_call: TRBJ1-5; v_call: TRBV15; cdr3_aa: CATNDGIQPQHF
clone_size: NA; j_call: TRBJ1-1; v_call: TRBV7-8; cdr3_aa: CASSQGLSEAFF
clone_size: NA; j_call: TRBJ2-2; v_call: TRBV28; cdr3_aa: CASSSWTGTNTGELFF
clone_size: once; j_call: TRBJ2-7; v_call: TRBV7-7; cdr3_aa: CASSRELSDSYEQYF
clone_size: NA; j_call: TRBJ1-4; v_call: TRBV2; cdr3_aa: CASREMTGTNEKLFF
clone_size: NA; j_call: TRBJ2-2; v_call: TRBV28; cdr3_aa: CASSFRAHTGELFF
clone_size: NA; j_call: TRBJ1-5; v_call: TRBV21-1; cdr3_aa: CASSTPGTGYFQPQHF
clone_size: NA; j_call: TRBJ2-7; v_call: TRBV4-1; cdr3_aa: CASSQATGGAYYEQYF
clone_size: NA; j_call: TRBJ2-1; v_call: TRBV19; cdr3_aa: CASSITEEAGYEQFF
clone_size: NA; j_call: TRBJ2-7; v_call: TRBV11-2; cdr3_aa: CASSRSAGGYEQYF
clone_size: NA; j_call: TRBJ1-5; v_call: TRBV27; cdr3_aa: CASSTRDRGASQHF
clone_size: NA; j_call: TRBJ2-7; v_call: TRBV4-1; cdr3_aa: CASSQGVRGSSYEQYF
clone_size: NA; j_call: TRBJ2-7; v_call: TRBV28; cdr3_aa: CASSFGSREQYF
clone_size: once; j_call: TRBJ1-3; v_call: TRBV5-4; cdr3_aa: CASSARQSSGNTIYF
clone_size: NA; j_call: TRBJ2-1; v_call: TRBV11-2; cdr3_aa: CASRPSSSYNEQFF
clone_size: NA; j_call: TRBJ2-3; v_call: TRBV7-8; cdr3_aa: CASSSESGISDTQYF
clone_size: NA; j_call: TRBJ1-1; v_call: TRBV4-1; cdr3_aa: CASQERKASAEAFF
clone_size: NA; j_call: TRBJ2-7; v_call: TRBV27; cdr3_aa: CASSSYLGAQYF
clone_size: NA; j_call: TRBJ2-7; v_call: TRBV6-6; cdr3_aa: CASSYAGETYEQYF
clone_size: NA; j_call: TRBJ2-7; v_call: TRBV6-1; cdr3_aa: CASSEGLAYEQYF
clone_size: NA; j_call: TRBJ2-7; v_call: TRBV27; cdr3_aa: CASRGLAGVNSYEQYF
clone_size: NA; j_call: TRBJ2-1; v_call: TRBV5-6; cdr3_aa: CASSLAAGGPGNEQFF
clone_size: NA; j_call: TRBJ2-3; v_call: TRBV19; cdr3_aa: CASSPRSPGTLEDTQYF
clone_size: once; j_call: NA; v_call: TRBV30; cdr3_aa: CAWSPVGGYEQYF
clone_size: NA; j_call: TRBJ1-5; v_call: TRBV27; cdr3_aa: CASSFTGVGNQPQHF
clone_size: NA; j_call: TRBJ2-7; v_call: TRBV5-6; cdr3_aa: CASSLWGAELASYEQYF
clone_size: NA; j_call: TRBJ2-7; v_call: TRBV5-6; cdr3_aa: CASSLLQGTLTREQYF
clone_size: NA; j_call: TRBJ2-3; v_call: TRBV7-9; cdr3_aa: CASSLPLAGVLDTQYF
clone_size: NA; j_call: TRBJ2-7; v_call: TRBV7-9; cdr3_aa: CASSPPGPGLYF
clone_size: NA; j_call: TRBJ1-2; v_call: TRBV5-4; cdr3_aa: CASSAALLDSVYGYTF
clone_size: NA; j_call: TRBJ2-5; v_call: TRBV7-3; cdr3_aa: CASSPGVAGVETQYF
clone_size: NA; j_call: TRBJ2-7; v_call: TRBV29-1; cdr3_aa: CSVTTGRTSSYEQYF
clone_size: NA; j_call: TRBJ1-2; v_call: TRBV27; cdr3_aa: CASSTGVSYGYTF